The following is a T cell receptor beta chain sequence with its context. The PCR had 60 Vbeta and 13 Jbeta primers. Sequencing was performed with immunoSEQ multiplex PCR; in TCRdb, only in-frame clones are kept and a portion is missing. The table lists around 140,000 clones, about 61% of them singletons. This specimen belongs to a study of cytomegalovirus exposure and HLA in healthy donors. The germline CDR1 and CDR2 sequences are LNHDA and SQIVND (reference sequence). V gave up 0 bases and J gave up 0 bases, with 18 bases separating them. The CDR3 is 20 amino acids. The origin of this receptor is a male donor in good health and CMV-seronegative. This chain links TRBV19 with TRBJ2-6; perhaps TRBD1 as D (5 bases). Sequenced sample: PBMCs. The DNA of the CDR3 is TGTGCCAGTAGTATAGATCTATTGGGGCGCATTAGCTCTGGGGCCAACGTCCTGACTTTC. This encodes CASSIDLLGRISSGANVLTF.